The clone carrying this T cell receptor (beta chain) was observed a few times. Its antigen is unidentified. This entry belongs to a study of brain metastases from non-small cell lung cancer. Some clones are missing from TCRdb's copy, which holds only in-frame ones; the method was immunoSEQ multiplex PCR. The sample holds about 1,500 clones, approximately 95% seen once. The study, taken as a whole, reports: In roughly 64% of brain metastases, T-cell clones were expanded compared with matched primary tumors. T-cell infiltration was lower in brain metastases than primaries (P < 0.001). TCR repertoires overlapped largely between brain metastases and matched primaries.

Germline CDR1 reads MNHEY; CDR2 reads SVGEGT. V lost 3 bases to trimming and J lost 6 bases; unmatched junction nucleotides: 7. The CDR3 sequence is 15 residues long. The TCR originated in a donor older than 35 with non-small cell lung cancer. Specimen: tissue from a brain metastasis. This chain joins TRBV6-2 or TRBV6-3 and TRBJ1-5, with TRBD1 identical over 8 bases. The DNA of the CDR3 is TGTGCCAGCAGTTATGGACAGGGCTTCCGTCAGCCCCAGCATTTT. This sequence encodes CASSYGQGFRQPQHF.